The T cell receptor beta chain under discussion was sequenced for a study of blood T cell repertoires in COVID-19. As for the study in general: The United States, Italy and Spain were the sources of the acute and convalescent COVID-19 samples. In each case, the material was cDNA or gDNA derived from T cells, B-cell-depleted T cells, or PBMCs.

The data were produced by immunoSEQ multiplex PCR, yet TCRdb's version contains in-frame clones alone and is incomplete. This table has some 120,000 clones, roughly nine tenths appearing once. Seattle participants joined during active infection and were tracked over time. CDR3 length equals 15 residues. V lost 3 bases to trimming and J lost 3 bases, with 14 bases between them. The germline V gene encodes CDR1 SNHLY and CDR2 FYNNEI. The sample consisted of peripheral blood. This sequence was found in a man aged 55 to 70 with COVID-19, enrolled during active disease. The J gene is TRBJ2-5, the V gene TRBV2; D is perhaps TRBD1 (5 bases). In DNA, the CDR3 is TGTGCCAGCAGTGACTGGGTAGGGGCTAAAGAGACCCAGTACTTC. Amino acids: CASSDWVGAKETQYF.